Each of the 12 T cell receptor beta chains below was sequenced from the same sample in a study of OX40 agonist ivuxolimab in advanced cancers. Profiled with immunoSEQ multiplex PCR; TCRdb holds only in-frame clones, not every one. The sample holds approximately 70,000 clones, about 80% seen once. Source: CD4+ or CD8+ T cells sorted from blood, taken in a trial of the OX40 agonist ivuxolimab. These receptors all stem from an adult with an advanced solid tumor such as melanoma, head and neck, liver or kidney cancer.

This clone was picked up a small number of times. V gene TRBV6-1 combines with J gene TRBJ1-1; D unclear. The CDR3 has 13 amino acids. Germline CDR1 and CDR2: MNHNS and SASEGT. V lost 4 bases, J lost 1 base, and 7 bases lay in between. CDR3 bases: TGTGCCAGCAGTGGCGACGAGAACACTGAAGCTTTCTTT. Residues: CASSGDENTEAFF.

Points on this clone: One end of the junction varies from germline; a read error may be responsible. The rearrangement links TRBV7-7 to TRBJ1-2; tentatively, D is TRBD1 (5 bases). The CDR3 has 19 amino acids. The germline V gene encodes CDR1 SSHAT and CDR2 FNYEAQ (reference sequence). The CDR3: CASSLAYGFRAQRNYGYTF. CDR3 bases: TGTGCTAGCAGCTTAGCCTATGGATTCAGGGCGCAGAGGAACTATGGCTACACCTTC. Together with reference TRBV7-7 and TRBJ1-2, the CDR3 gives the full variable domain: GAGVSQSPRYKVTKRGQDVTLRCDPISSHATLYWYQQALGQGPEFLTYFNYEAQPDKSGLPSDRFSAERPEGSISTLTIQRTEQRDSAMYRCASSLAYGFRAQRNYGYTFGSGTRLTVV.

V gene TRBV4-2 combines with J gene TRBJ2-2; TRBD2 matches 11 bases. This CDR3 contains 17 residues. Trimming took 3 bases from V and 4 from J; bases not matched to a gene: 7. Germline loops: CDR1 LGHNA, CDR2 YNFKEQ. The CDR3 spells CASSQETGTSGTGELFF. In nucleotides, the CDR3 is TGTGCCAGCAGCCAGGAAACAGGGACTAGCGGCACCGGGGAGCTGTTTTTT.

The CDR3 sequence: CASSLEGAGHNEQFF. In DNA form, the CDR3 reads TGTGCCAGCAGTTTAGAGGGGGCCGGACACAATGAGCAGTTCTTC. The rearrangement uses TRBV28 and TRBJ2-1; 7 bases are a match to TRBD1. The V gene end was trimmed by 2 bases and the J gene end by 5 bases; junction bases not matched to a gene: 6. Germline V CDR1 and CDR2: MDHEN, SYDVKM. The CDR3 is made up of 15 amino acids.

This rearrangement joins TRBV28 to TRBJ2-1, with 12 bases fitting TRBD2. CDR3 length equals 15 residues. The ends lost 5 bases at V and 8 bases at J; junction bases unmatched: 7. From germline, CDR1 is MDHEN and CDR2 SYDVKM. This CDR3 is CASSPASGRADEQFF. The CDR3 DNA reads as TGTGCCAGCAGTCCTGCTAGCGGGAGGGCCGATGAGCAGTTCTTC.

This chain links TRBV25-1 with TRBJ2-1; D not certain. Germline CDR1 reads MGHDK; CDR2 reads SYGVNS. The CDR3 length is 13 residues. Trimming stripped 2 bases from V and 6 bases from J, with 8 bases between. For the CDR3, the DNA is TGTGCCAGCAGTGAACGGCGGAGCAATGAGCAGTTCTTC. The encoded protein is CASSERRSNEQFF.

The V call is TRBV6-5, the J call TRBJ2-7; TRBD2 agrees at 8 bases. CDR3 length: 11 residues. From germline, CDR1 is MNHEY and CDR2 SVGAGI. With V trimmed by 5 bases and J by 12 bases, 6 bases remained unmatched. The CDR3 sequence: CASSALADSYF. In nucleotides, the CDR3 is TGTGCCAGCAGTGCACTAGCGGATTCGTACTTC.

This clone came up once. The J gene is TRBJ2-7, the V gene TRBV13; no clear D gene. CDR3 size: 14 residues. V dropped 0 bases and J dropped 6 bases, with 12 bases sitting between them. Looked up from germline, CDR1 is PRHDT and CDR2 is FYEKMQ (reference sequence). This CDR3 is CASSLGGYGVEQYF. The CDR3, as DNA: TGTGCCAGCAGCTTAGGCGGGTATGGGGTCGAGCAGTACTTC.

The CDR3 sequence is CASSSFAGSEFNIQYF. CDR3 in DNA: TGTGCCAGCAGCTCGTTTGCAGGGTCGGAATTTAACATTCAGTACTTC. The chain has TRBV27 and TRBJ2-4; D is possibly TRBD1 (5 bases). The CDR3 is 16 amino acids. Trimming took off 6 bases at V and 7 bases at J, with 22 bases between the two ends. The germline V gene has CDR1 MNHEY and CDR2 SMNVEV (reference sequence).

This chain uses TRBV18 with TRBJ1-5; the D is unclear. Germline values: CDR1 KGHSH, CDR2 LQKENI. V lost 3 bases and J 7 bases, leaving 13 bases between the germline ends. The CDR3 consists of 14 residues. The CDR3 sequence is CASSPAEMWQPQHF. The CDR3 DNA reads TGTGCCAGCTCACCCGCAGAAATGTGGCAGCCCCAGCATTTT.

This chain links TRBV28 with TRBJ1-1, with D perhaps TRBD1 (5 bases). V lost 7 bases and J lost 1, with 13 bases in between. This CDR3 contains 14 residues. Germline-derived CDR1 and CDR2 are MDHEN and SYDVKM. The CDR3, as DNA: TGTGCCAGCATCCCGGGTGGGGGGAACACTGAAGCTTTCTTT. Translation: CASIPGGGNTEAFF.

The chain joins TRBV27 to TRBJ2-7, with D possibly matching TRBD1 (6 bases). The CDR3 consists of 15 residues. Germline loops: CDR1 MNHEY, CDR2 SMNVEV (reference sequence). The V and J ends lost 3 bases and 7 bases respectively, with 19 bases between them. The CDR3 sequence: CASSFMGTGIGEQYF. CDR3 bases: TGTGCCAGCAGTTTTATGGGAACAGGGATTGGGGAGCAGTACTTC.